The 8 T cell receptor beta chains given below trace back to one sample, sequenced in a study of T cell changes during pregnancy in multiple sclerosis. Method: immunoSEQ multiplex PCR; TCRdb's copy keeps in-frame clones and lacks some. The top ten hold 0.58% of the sample, which has 70,000 to 80,000 clones, around 94% seen once. Material: peripheral blood, obtained in the third trimester of pregnancy. Receptor source: a female donor with multiple sclerosis, enrolled in a pregnancy study.

The chain couples TRBV6-5 to TRBJ1-5, with a possible D match to TRBD1 (5 bases). The CDR3 has 13 residues. V was cut by 6 bases and J by 7 bases, with 13 bases left in between. Per germline, CDR1 MNHEY and CDR2 SVGAGI. In nucleotides, the CDR3 is TGTGCCAGCAGCCTCGGGGGTGAGCAGCCCCAGCATTTT. Translating gives CASSLGGEQPQHF.

This chain links TRBV6-1 with TRBJ2-7; D is undetermined. CDR3 size: 14 residues. Germline V gene lookup returns CDR1 MNHNS and CDR2 SASEGT. V lost 1 base and J 3 bases, leaving 10 bases between the germline ends. CDR3 amino acids: CASSEDGQFYEQYF. As DNA, the CDR3 is TGTGCCAGCAGTGAAGATGGGCAGTTCTACGAGCAGTACTTC.

The rearrangement links TRBV15 to TRBJ1-5, with 12 bases matching TRBD1. Germline lookup yields CDR1 LNHNV and CDR2 YYDKDF (reference sequence). Unmatched junction bases numbered 6, after V lost 8 bases and J lost 4 bases. This CDR3 is 15 amino acids long. Written as DNA, the CDR3 is TGTGCCACCGCCCGGGACAGGGGGCTGAATCAGCCCCAGCATTTT. Amino acid sequence: CATARDRGLNQPQHF.

This clone was counted a single time. This chain's CDR3 is CASSGRTGLGAQYF. The DNA of the CDR3 is TGTGCCAGCAGTGGGAGGACAGGGCTCGGGGCCCAGTACTTC. The V gene is TRBV2, the J gene TRBJ2-5; 8 positions match TRBD1. CDR3 length: 14 amino acids. Trimming cost V 4 bases and J 9 bases; bases outside gene matches: 10. The V gene's germline CDR1 is SNHLY and CDR2 FYNNEI.

This chain joins TRBV29-1 and TRBJ1-1; D is possibly TRBD1 (6 bases). From germline, CDR1 is SQVTM and CDR2 ANQGSEA. Trimming cost V 7 bases and J 1 base, with 13 bases left between them. The CDR3 is 13 residues long. The CDR3 is CSAQQGWNTEAFF. The CDR3 DNA reads TGCAGCGCCCAACAGGGATGGAACACTGAAGCTTTCTTT.

In DNA form, the CDR3 reads TGTGCCACCCACAGGGTTGATACGCAGTATTTT. Amino acids: CATHRVDTQYF. The V call is TRBV6-1, the J call TRBJ2-3; D is perhaps TRBD1 (6 bases). Trimming cost V 10 bases and J 6 bases, with 11 bases left between them. CDR3 length: 11 amino acids. Germline V lookup: CDR1 MNHNS, CDR2 SASEGT.

V gene TRBV5-1 combines with J gene TRBJ2-5; TRBD2 aligns across 7 bases. The DNA end favors TRBJ2-7, so the J call may be wrong. The germline V gene encodes CDR1 SGHRS and CDR2 YFSETQ. CDR3 length: 15 amino acids. CDR3 nucleotide sequence: TGCGCCAGCAGCTTGAAAGCGGGGATGATCTACGAGCAGTACTTC. This gives the protein CASSLKAGMIYEQYF.

The rearrangement joins TRBV7-2 to TRBJ1-5; D ambiguous. The CDR3 is made up of 14 amino acids. The V end lost 5 bases, the J end lost 1 base, and 9 bases lay between the germline ends. The germline V gene encodes CDR1 SGHTA and CDR2 FQGNSA. DNA of the CDR3: TGTGCCAGCAGCCTGGTCGGGAGCAATCAGCCCCAGCATTTT. Translation gives CASSLVGSNQPQHF.